This T cell receptor beta chain was sequenced in a study of blood T cell repertoires in COVID-19. Study summary: Sources were T cells, B-cell-depleted T cells, or PBMCs; the material itself was cDNA or gDNA.

Using immunoSEQ multiplex PCR, the repertoire was profiled, and TCRdb retains in-frame clones only, with some absent. Of 120,000 to 150,000 clones listed, 65% to 90% are singletons. The count of this clone is one. The V end lost 2 bases, the J end lost 1 base, and 9 bases lay between the germline ends. CDR3 length: 15 residues. The germline V gene encodes CDR1 SGHTS and CDR2 YDEGEE. V and J are TRBV5-8 and TRBJ2-2; D unclear. The sample was peripheral blood. The sequence was collected from a man over 45 with acute or convalescent COVID-19. CDR3 sequence: CASSLYSGNTGELFF. In DNA form, the CDR3 reads TGTGCCAGCAGCTTATACAGTGGGAACACCGGGGAGCTGTTTTTT.